A single sample gave rise to the 4 T cell receptor beta chains below, sequenced in a study of T cell responses to AZD1222 COVID-19 vaccine (dated by TCRdb to the early 2020s). The method behind the library was the immunoSEQ multiplex PCR assay. This is the immuneACCESS table as TCRdb keeps it, with only in-frame sequences that have V and J called. A part of the clones is gone; compared with another copy, unresolved V genes explain less than half, and the rest is unexplained. The sample has 150,000 or so clones on record. 2% to 2.5% of the sample is taken by the ten largest. This sample's time point label indicates: baseline before first vaccination. The material sequenced was peripheral blood. These receptors all come from an adult in good health.

The chain uses TRBV6-2 or TRBV6-3 and TRBJ1-1; D not certain. Looked up from germline, CDR1 is MNHEY and CDR2 is SVGEGT. V lost 4 bases to trimming and J lost 6 bases, with 15 bases between them. This CDR3 comprises 14 residues. The chain's CDR3 is CASSSFRTGPEAFF. CDR3 DNA sequence: TGTGCCAGCAGTTCGTTCCGGACGGGCCCTGAAGCTTTCTTT.

The gene calls are TRBV12-5 and TRBJ1-1; D unresolved. Trimming cost V 0 bases and J 1 base, with 12 bases left between them. The CDR3 is made up of 16 amino acids. Looked up from germline, CDR1 is LGHNT and CDR2 is FRNRAP. The CDR3 nucleotides are TGTGCTAGTGGTTTGGTAAAGCCGGACCCGAACACTGAAGCTTTCTTT. Translation: CASGLVKPDPNTEAFF. Combining the CDR3 with reference TRBV12-5 and TRBJ1-1 gives the whole variable domain DARVTQTPRHKVTEMGQEVTMRCQPILGHNTVFWYRQTMMQGLELLAYFRNRAPLDDSGMPKDRFSAEMPDATLATLKIQPSEPRDSAVYFCASGLVKPDPNTEAFFGQGTRLTVV.

The chain uses TRBV15 and TRBJ2-5, with D hard to call. The germline V gene has CDR1 LNHNV and CDR2 YYDKDF (reference sequence). Trimming took 3 bases from V and 3 from J, leaving 8 bases between them. The CDR3 is 13 residues long. The CDR3 here is CATSSQPKETQYF. The CDR3 region has the DNA TGTGCCACCAGCAGTCAGCCGAAAGAGACCCAGTACTTC.

The chain uses TRBV3-1 (or the pseudogene TRBV3-2) and TRBJ2-7; the D gene is possibly TRBD2 (6 bases). Trimming removed 0 bases at V and 3 bases at J, with 12 bases between. This CDR3 spans 15 amino acids. Germline lookup yields CDR1 LGHDT and CDR2 YNNKEL (reference sequence). The CDR3 protein is CASSQEGRRGYEQYF. Here the CDR3 DNA reads TGTGCCAGCAGCCAAGAGGGGAGGAGAGGCTACGAGCAGTACTTC.